The clone carrying this T cell receptor (beta chain) showed up many times. Its matching antigen is unknown. The record originates from a study of T cell repertoires in cytomegalovirus infection. Study-level information: Both a matching HLA type and CMV infection were indicated by public TCR beta signatures.

TCRdb ran MiXCR on the reads and lists one entry per CDR3 protein. The table has roughly 190,000 distinct CDR3 sequences, 9.5% seen once. General study findings and limits: HLA-C-restricted, CMV-specific TCR beta clonotypes were dominant ex vivo. Cumulative frequency of public TCR beta families picked out carriers of CMV plus the relevant HLA.

The sequenced material came from PBMCs. This receptor was identified in a human donor in good health (CMV status not recorded). Some clones in this sample may be carry-over from other donors' samples.

CDR3 protein: CASSYLQTDQPQHF. CDR3 coding DNA: TGTGCCAGCAGTTACCTCCAAACGGATCAGCCCCAGCATTTT. The chain couples TRBV7-2 to TRBJ1-5; D unresolved. The CDR3 covers 14 residues. Germline CDR1 and CDR2: SGHTA and FQGNSA. V was trimmed by 6 bases and J by 5 bases, leaving 14 bases between them.